The rows below give T cell receptor beta chains drawn from one sample of a study of blood T cell repertoires in COVID-19. TCRdb keeps only in-frame clones here, not all; method: immunoSEQ multiplex PCR. The sample contains roughly 230,000 clones, around 84% of which appear only once. What was sequenced was PBMCs or T cells enriched from blood (not recorded which). All receptors come from a woman aged 45-65 years who had been exposed to COVID-19. CDR3s include the opening cysteine and the closing phenylalanine or tryptophan. D genes are given only for firm matches. Size is stated for part of the rows, as once, few or many counts, or as a class when the clone is expanded.

CDR3 protein,CDR3 DNA,clone size,V gene,D gene,J gene
CSVPPGGLDTQYF,TGCAGCGTCCCTCCCGGCGGGTTAGATACGCAGTATTTT,.,TRBV29-1,.,TRBJ2-3
CASSYRDRGNQPQHF,TGTGCCAGCAGTTACCGGGACAGGGGCAATCAGCCCCAGCATTTT,.,TRBV6-2/TRBV6-3,TRBD1,TRBJ1-5
CASSVDRKSTEAFF,TGCGCCAGCAGTGTGGACAGAAAAAGCACTGAAGCTTTCTTT,.,TRBV10-2,.,TRBJ1-1
CASSPTAFNEKLFF,TGTGCCAGCAGTCCGACAGCCTTTAATGAAAAACTGTTTTTT,.,TRBV28,.,TRBJ1-4
CASSEARETQYF,TGCGCCAGCAGCGAGGCGCGGGAGACCCAGTACTTC,.,TRBV10-2,.,TRBJ2-5
CASSQGGLNTGELFF,TGTGCCAGCAGTCAGGGGGGCCTGAACACCGGGGAGCTGTTTTTT,.,TRBV3-1/TRBV3-2,.,TRBJ2-2
CASSLGPDRSTRGGYTF,TGCGCCAGCAGCTTGGGGCCGGACAGATCTACCCGCGGGGGCTACACCTTC,.,TRBV5-1,.,TRBJ1-2
CASSHRDSKPPLHF,TGTGCCAGCAGCCACCGGGACAGTAAACCACCCCTCCACTTT,.,TRBV7-2,TRBD1,TRBJ1-6
CASTPGRNTEAFF,TGTGCCAGCACCCCGGGTAGAAACACTGAAGCTTTCTTT,.,TRBV28,.,TRBJ1-1
CAISGTRPGGKGAGELFF,TGTGCCATCAGCGGAACGCGCCCGGGAGGGAAGGGGGCCGGGGAGCTGTTTTTT,.,TRBV10-3,TRBD2,TRBJ2-2
CASSLLPGDEQYF,TGTGCCAGTAGTCTCCTCCCCGGGGACGAGCAGTACTTC,.,TRBV19,.,TRBJ2-7
CASSFRGLQPQHF,TGTGCCAGCAGTTTTAGGGGGCTTCAGCCCCAGCATTTT,few,TRBV12-3/TRBV12-4,TRBD1,TRBJ1-5
CASSPVDWGAEAFF,TGTGCCAGCAGTCCCGTTGACTGGGGGGCTGAAGCTTTCTTT,.,TRBV27,.,TRBJ1-1
CASSPRTSGRGEQYF,TGCGCCAGCAGCCCGAGGACTAGCGGGCGGGGCGAGCAGTACTTC,.,TRBV5-1,TRBD2,TRBJ2-7
CASSVQVVNTEAFF,TGTGCCAGCAGTGTGCAGGTCGTGAACACTGAAGCTTTCTTT,.,TRBV2,.,TRBJ1-1
CASLSGAGETQYF,TGTGCCAGCCTCAGCGGGGCGGGGGAGACCCAGTACTTC,.,TRBV28,TRBD2,TRBJ2-5
CAIGTLNTGELFF,TGTGCCATTGGGACACTCAACACCGGGGAGCTGTTTTTT,.,TRBV10-3,.,TRBJ2-2
CAAGESYNEQFF,TGTGCCGCGGGGGAGTCCTACAATGAGCAGTTCTTC,.,TRBV19,TRBD2,TRBJ2-1
CASSKEGGRNQPQHF,TGTGCCAGTAGTAAGGAGGGGGGGCGCAATCAGCCCCAGCATTTT,.,TRBV19,.,TRBJ1-5
CASSEESLYGYTF,TGCGCCAGCAGTGAGGAGTCACTCTATGGCTACACCTTC,many,TRBV10-2,.,TRBJ1-2
CASSILGGAGYEQYF,TGTGCCAGCAGCATCCTCGGGGGGGCCGGGTACGAGCAGTACTTC,.,TRBV5-4,TRBD2,TRBJ2-7
CASSGPSREQYF,TGTGCCAGTAGTGGGCCTTCAAGAGAGCAGTACTTC,.,TRBV19,.,TRBJ2-7
CASSRGYTEAFF,TGTGCCAGTAGTAGAGGCTACACTGAAGCTTTCTTT,.,TRBV19,.,TRBJ1-1
CASSAAGYENYGYTF,TGTGCCAGCAGTGCCGCAGGGTACGAAAACTATGGCTACACCTTC,.,TRBV2,.,TRBJ1-2
CASSSGTGDGYTF,TGTGCCAGCAGTTCCGGGACAGGGGATGGCTACACCTTC,.,TRBV27,TRBD1,TRBJ1-2
CASSRITGRNTEAFF,TGTGCCAGCAGCCGTATTACAGGGAGGAACACTGAAGCTTTCTTT,.,TRBV14,.,TRBJ1-1
CASSIRGPNYGYTF,TGTGCCAGTAGTATAAGGGGGCCTAACTATGGCTACACCTTC,.,TRBV19,TRBD1,TRBJ1-2
CASNSPGKGEKLFF,TGTGCCAGCAATTCCCCAGGGAAGGGGGAAAAACTGTTTTTT,.,TRBV6-6,.,TRBJ1-4
CASSWRNRHTEAFF,TGTGCCAGTTCATGGCGAAACAGACACACTGAAGCTTTCTTT,.,TRBV27,.,TRBJ1-1
CASSETGINYGYTF,TGTGCCAGCAGCGAGACAGGGATCAACTATGGCTACACCTTC,.,TRBV2,TRBD1,TRBJ1-2
CASSLEGQSNNEQFF,TGCGCCAGCAGCTTGGAGGGACAGAGTAACAATGAGCAGTTCTTC,few,TRBV5-1,TRBD1,TRBJ2-1
CASSVPGQGDEQYF,TGTGCCAGCAGTGTTCCGGGACAGGGGGACGAGCAGTACTTC,.,TRBV28,TRBD1,TRBJ2-7
CASSPVGLQEKLFF,TGTGCCAGCAGCCCGGTGGGACTTCAGGAAAAACTGTTTTTT,.,TRBV4-2,.,TRBJ1-4
CASMGTLNTEAFF,TGTGCCAGCATGGGGACTCTTAACACTGAAGCTTTCTTT,.,TRBV2,.,TRBJ1-1
CAISGGTGGTDTQYF,TGTGCCATCAGTGGTGGGACAGGGGGTACAGATACGCAGTATTTT,.,TRBV10-3,TRBD1,TRBJ2-3
CSASSAVRVTDTQYF,TGCAGTGCTAGTTCGGCGGTGAGGGTGACAGATACGCAGTATTTT,.,TRBV20-1,.,TRBJ2-3
CASSFRGGELFF,TGTGCCAGTAGTTTTCGGGGCGGGGAGCTGTTTTTT,.,TRBV19,.,TRBJ2-2
CASSLSGRYTEAFF,TGTGCCAGCAGCTTGAGCGGCAGGTACACTGAAGCTTTCTTT,.,TRBV5-6,.,TRBJ1-1
CASSLLRGEQYF,TGTGCCAGCAGCTTGCTGAGAGGCGAGCAGTACTTC,.,TRBV7-6,.,TRBJ2-7
CASSLSGTPLTHEQYF,TGTGCCAGCAGTTTAAGCGGGACACCTTTGACGCACGAGCAGTACTTC,.,TRBV28,.,TRBJ2-7
CASSSGLDTEAFF,TGTGCCAGCAGCTCAGGACTAGACACTGAAGCTTTCTTT,.,TRBV5-4,.,TRBJ1-1
CASSRSQRSNYNEQFF,TGTGCCAGCAGCCGGAGCCAGAGATCGAACTACAATGAGCAGTTCTTC,.,TRBV3-1/TRBV3-2,.,TRBJ2-1
CASSVTPTGADTQYF,TGTGCCAGCAGCGTGACCCCAACAGGGGCCGATACGCAGTATTTT,.,TRBV9,TRBD1,TRBJ2-3
CASSSELDSQETQYF,TGTGCCAGCAGTTCTGAACTGGACAGCCAAGAGACCCAGTACTTC,.,TRBV28,.,TRBJ2-5
CASSKGQGVNTEAFF,TGTGCCAGCAGCAAGGGACAGGGTGTGAACACTGAAGCTTTCTTT,.,TRBV5-4,TRBD1,TRBJ1-1
CASSPMTGVYGYTF,TGTGCCAGCAGCCCAATGACAGGGGTTTATGGCTACACCTTC,.,TRBV11-2,TRBD1,TRBJ1-2
CASSGQGAVAYEQYF,TGCGCCAGCAGTGGGCAGGGGGCTGTTGCCTACGAGCAGTACTTC,few,TRBV10-1,TRBD1,TRBJ2-7
CASSPGSDEQFF,TGTGCCAGCAGCCCGGGTTCCGATGAGCAGTTCTTC,.,TRBV5-4,.,TRBJ2-1
CASSSGREYNSPLHF,TGTGCCAGCTCTTCGGGACGGGAGTATAATTCACCCCTCCACTTT,.,TRBV18,.,TRBJ1-6
CASSQSQETQYF,TGTGCCAGTAGCCAGTCCCAGGAGACCCAGTACTTC,.,TRBV19,.,TRBJ2-5
CASTIGLAETQYF,TGTGCCAGCACTATCGGGCTAGCGGAGACCCAGTACTTC,.,TRBV11-2,.,TRBJ2-5
CASSQDGARGLNYGYTF,TGTGCCAGCAGCCAAGATGGAGCCAGGGGCCTCAACTATGGCTACACCTTC,.,TRBV14,.,TRBJ1-2
CASSLSGQGGYGYTF,TGTGCCAGTAGCCTATCGGGACAGGGAGGCTATGGCTACACCTTC,.,TRBV19,TRBD1,TRBJ1-2
CASSYNQGAVSPLHF,TGTGCCAGCAGTTACAACCAGGGTGCGGTCTCACCCCTCCACTTT,.,TRBV6-2/TRBV6-3,.,TRBJ1-6
CASSPGQGAREQYF,TGTGCCAGCAGTCCCGGACAGGGGGCTAGGGAGCAGTACTTC,.,TRBV27,TRBD1,TRBJ2-7
CASSDGGGTGLDNEQFF,TGCGCCAGCAGTGACGGAGGGGGGACAGGGCTCGACAATGAGCAGTTCTTC,.,TRBV10-2,TRBD1,TRBJ2-1